The 14 T cell receptor beta chains below come from one sample, sequenced in a study of T cell repertoires in breast cancer. A second nested PCR with blocking oligonucleotides suppressed unpaired genes. Each CDR3 protein is one row after TCRdb ran MiXCR on the emulsion pairing reads. The table has about 40,000 distinct CDR3 sequences, under 50% seen once. The expanded emulsion RT-PCR method captured paired alpha and beta chains from CD8+ T cells. Sequenced material: CD8+ T cells. The receptor source for this set is a pool of human donors with breast cancer or a healthy control (not recorded which).

The chain couples TRBV2 to TRBJ2-3; D ambiguous. This CDR3 comprises 14 residues. V lost 3 bases and J lost 10, with 17 bases in between. Germline V lookup: CDR1 SNHLY, CDR2 FYNNEI. CDR3 residues: CASSDMTPPVPQYF. The CDR3 DNA reads TGTGCCAGCAGTGACATGACGCCCCCTGTTCCGCAGTATTTT. Supplemented by reference TRBV2 and TRBJ2-3, the full variable domain reads EPEVTQTPSHQVTQMGQEVILRCVPISNHLYFYWYRQILGQKVEFLVSFYNNEISEKSEIFDDQFSVERPDGSNFTLKIRSTKLEDSAMYFCASSDMTPPVPQYFGPGTRLTVL.

This clonotype was recorded once. The chain joins TRBV20-1 to TRBJ1-2; TRBD1 agrees at 9 bases. The CDR3 consists of 12 residues. Germline V lookup: CDR1 DFQATT, CDR2 SNEGSKA (reference sequence). V shed 5 bases, J shed 5 bases, and the junction held 3 bases outside the gene matches. The CDR3 bases are TGCAGTGCTCTACAGGGGGCGTATGGCTACACCTTC. Translating gives CSALQGAYGYTF.

This clonotype was observed a handful of times. This chain joins TRBV6-1 and TRBJ2-3, with D uncertain. Germline V lookup: CDR1 MNHNS, CDR2 SASEGT. Trimming took 0 bases from V and 2 from J, leaving 15 bases between them. The CDR3 spans 17 residues. CDR3 in amino acids: CASSEAQSRPYTDTQYF. CDR3 coding DNA: TGTGCCAGCAGTGAAGCGCAGTCTCGTCCATACACAGATACGCAGTATTTT.

With regard to this clonotype: A junction end diverges from the germline sequence, so it may reflect a read error. V is TRBV2 and J is TRBJ1-1; D gene unclear. Germline V gene sequence: CDR1 SNHLY, CDR2 FYNNEI. The CDR3 is 15 amino acids. CDR3: CASSEDPSGNTEAFF. CDR3 DNA: TGTGCCAGCAGTGAAGATCCTTCGGGGAACACTGAAGCTTTCTTC.

Remarks on this clonotype: One junction end disagrees with the germline gene, perhaps due to a read error. V gene TRBV3-1 combines with J gene TRBJ2-5; tentatively, D is TRBD1 or TRBD2 (5 bases each). This CDR3 spans 12 amino acids. Germline CDR1 and CDR2: LGHDT and YNNKEL (reference sequence). The CDR3 loop is CASSQVRGTQYF. In nucleotides, the CDR3 is TGTGCCAGCAGTCAAGTGAGGGGGACCCAGTACTTC.

This chain links TRBV5-1 with TRBJ2-3, with TRBD2 as a possible D gene (5 bases). The CDR3 runs 13 residues. V dropped 3 bases and J dropped 2 bases, with 7 bases sitting between them. Germline V gene lookup returns CDR1 SGHRS and CDR2 YFSETQ. CDR3 region: CASSSGFTDTQYF. CDR3 bases: TGCGCCAGCAGCTCGGGATTCACAGATACGCAGTATTTT. The variable domain in full, completed from reference TRBV5-1 and TRBJ2-3, reads KAGVTQTPRYLIKTRGQQVTLSCSPISGHRSVSWYQQTPGQGLQFLFEYFSETQRNKGNFPGRFSGRQFSNSRSEMNVSTLELGDSALYLCASSSGFTDTQYFGPGTRLTVL.

The chain uses TRBV30 and TRBJ2-3; 8 bases are shared with TRBD1. Germline V gene sequence: CDR1 GTSNPN, CDR2 SVGIG (reference sequence). After removal of 5 bases from V and 3 bases from J, the junction contained 7 bases not matched to a gene. The CDR3 spans 14 residues. In DNA, the CDR3 is TGTGCCTGGTTGAGTCGGACAGGGACAGATACGCAGTATTTT. This codes for CAWLSRTGTDTQYF.

This clonotype has ten or more counts. The chain employs TRBV28 and TRBJ2-1, with a possible D match to TRBD2 (5 bases). Germline CDR1 is MDHEN and CDR2 is SYDVKM. Deletions cut 6 bases from V and 9 bases from J, with 15 bases between. The CDR3 has 13 residues. In DNA, the CDR3 is TGTGCCAGCAGCCAAGGACTGGCCCGTGAGCAGTTCTTC. Translation: CASSQGLAREQFF.

In this sample, this clonotype turned up a few times. The chain has TRBV7-8 and TRBJ2-2; D might be TRBD2 (6 bases). V was trimmed by 8 bases and J by 0 bases, leaving 13 bases between them. The length of the CDR3 is 15 residues. CDR1 and CDR2 from the germline V gene are SGHVS and FQNEAQ. Here the CDR3 reads CASGGPSSNTGELFF. As DNA, the CDR3 is TGTGCCAGCGGAGGGCCCTCCTCGAACACCGGGGAGCTGTTTTTT.

The V call is TRBV2, the J call TRBJ2-3; 9 bases fit TRBD2. The CDR3 is made up of 16 amino acids. The V gene's germline CDR1 is SNHLY and CDR2 FYNNEI. The junction had 11 bases not matched to a gene; V was cut back by 8 bases and J by 2 bases. CDR3 nucleotides: TGTGCCAGCTTTAGGTGGCTAGCGGGGCCCACAGATACGCAGTATTTT. Translation gives CASFRWLAGPTDTQYF.

This chain uses TRBV7-2 with TRBJ1-4; D unresolved. CDR1 and CDR2 (germline): SGHTA, FQGNSA. The CDR3 runs to 15 residues. The germline V and J ends were trimmed by 0 bases and 8 bases, with 13 bases remaining between them. The CDR3 protein is CASSLAIGIGEKLFF. The CDR3 nucleotides read TGTGCCAGCAGCTTAGCTATCGGTATCGGGGAAAAACTGTTTTTT.

This rearrangement joins TRBV19 to TRBJ1-2; no clear D. With 4 bases removed from V and 8 bases from J, the gap between germline ends came to 8 bases. The length of the CDR3 is 11 residues. The germline V gene has CDR1 LNHDA and CDR2 SQIVND (reference sequence). The CDR3 bases are TGTGCCAGTAGTAGCGCTCTGGGCTACACCTTC. Translated, it gives CASSSALGYTF.

This clonotype was picked up many times. The chain carries TRBV6-1 and TRBJ2-1; D is unresolved. CDR3 size: 11 residues. Deletions cut 8 bases from V and 9 bases from J, with 11 bases between. Germline V gene sequence: CDR1 MNHNS, CDR2 SASEGT. CDR3 protein: CASADFGEQFF. The CDR3 region has the DNA TGTGCCAGCGCAGACTTTGGTGAGCAGTTCTTC.

This clonotype was found a few times. Written as DNA, the CDR3 is TGTGCCAGTGCGGGGGCGAGCTCCTACAATGAGCAGTTCTTC. Its translation: CASAGASSYNEQFF. This sequence joins TRBV2 and TRBJ2-1; TRBD2 is a possible D gene (7 bases). The germline gives CDR1 SNHLY, CDR2 FYNNEI. Between the trimmed V and J ends, which lost 9 bases and 0 bases, there was a span of 12 bases. The CDR3 consists of 14 residues.